This entry features one T cell receptor beta chain sequence. Method: immunoSEQ multiplex PCR; TCRdb's copy keeps in-frame clones and lacks some. The repertoire holds about 70,000 clones, with 80% to 90% as singletons. The record originates from a study of OX40 agonist ivuxolimab in advanced cancers. Autoimmune disease history or systemic immunosuppression meant exclusion. The CDR3 is made up of 18 amino acids. The germline V gene has CDR1 MDHEN and CDR2 SYDVKM. With V trimmed by 5 bases and J by 0 bases, 13 bases remained unmatched. The sequencing here drew on CD4+ or CD8+ T cells sorted from blood, taken in a trial of the OX40 agonist ivuxolimab. The origin of this receptor is an adult with an advanced solid tumor such as melanoma, head and neck, liver or kidney cancer. The chain combines TRBV28 with TRBJ1-3; TRBD1 matches 7 bases. CDR3 bases: TGTGCCAGCAGTGTCCTGGCAGGGGGTTCCTACTCTGGAAACACCATATATTTT. It yields the protein CASSVLAGGSYSGNTIYF.